A selection of T cell receptor beta chains follows, all from one sample in a study of cytomegalovirus exposure and HLA in healthy donors. Some clones are missing from TCRdb's copy, which holds only in-frame ones; the method was immunoSEQ multiplex PCR. The data show 110,000 to 150,000 clones, 70% to 90% seen once. Material: PBMCs. The receptor source for this set is a young woman in good health and CMV-seropositive. The CDR3 runs from the conserved cysteine through the conserved F or W. Fields, in order: V gene, D gene, clone size, CDR3 length, J gene, CDR3 protein, CDR3 DNA. The D gene is left open where the match is weak. Clone size is stated in some rows and not others, as once, few, many or a class when expanded.

V: TRBV19; D: TRBD1; size: -; length: 15; J: TRBJ1-1; CDR3: CASSIFRDRVTEAFF; DNA: TGTGCCAGTAGTATTTTCCGGGACAGGGTCACTGAAGCTTTCTTT
V: TRBV7-9; D: -; size: -; length: 15; J: TRBJ1-3; CDR3: CASSLSGGTGNTIYF; DNA: TGTGCCAGCAGCTTATCCGGGGGAACTGGAAACACCATATATTTT
V: TRBV6-5; D: -; size: -; length: 14; J: TRBJ1-2; CDR3: CASSPAAFRGGYTF; DNA: TGTGCCAGCAGTCCCGCCGCGTTCCGGGGGGGCTACACCTTC
V: TRBV7-6; D: -; size: -; length: 15; J: TRBJ2-1; CDR3: CASSLYGSSYNEQFF; DNA: TGTGCCAGCAGCTTGTACGGGAGCTCCTACAATGAGCAGTTCTTC
V: TRBV9; D: -; size: -; length: 15; J: TRBJ2-3; CDR3: CASSVKTGGTDTQYF; DNA: TGTGCCAGCAGCGTAAAAACGGGGGGCACAGATACGCAGTATTTT
V: TRBV5-6; D: -; size: -; length: 15; J: TRBJ1-5; CDR3: CASSFRWAINQPQHF; DNA: TGTGCCAGCAGCTTTAGATGGGCGATTAATCAGCCCCAGCATTTT
V: TRBV6-5; D: TRBD2; size: -; length: 15; J: TRBJ2-5; CDR3: CASRRTSGRQETQYF; DNA: TGTGCCAGCAGGAGGACTAGCGGGAGGCAAGAGACCCAGTACTTC
V: TRBV6-6; D: TRBD1; size: -; length: 14; J: TRBJ1-2; CDR3: CASTLAGGDYGYTF; DNA: TGTGCCAGCACCCTTGCAGGGGGCGACTATGGCTACACCTTC
V: TRBV30; D: -; size: -; length: 14; J: TRBJ1-1; CDR3: CAWSLETANTEAFF; DNA: TGTGCCTGGAGTTTAGAAACAGCGAACACTGAAGCTTTCTTT
V: TRBV28; D: TRBD1; size: -; length: 15; J: TRBJ2-7; CDR3: CASSPGQGNRYEQYF; DNA: TGTGCCAGCAGCCCGGGACAGGGGAATAGGTACGAGCAGTACTTC
V: TRBV9; D: -; size: -; length: 17; J: TRBJ1-3; CDR3: CASSAGDSQGRGNTIYF; DNA: TGTGCCAGCAGCGCGGGAGACAGTCAGGGAAGGGGAAACACCATATATTTT
V: TRBV5-6; D: TRBD2; size: -; length: 15; J: TRBJ2-5; CDR3: CASSPGTSVQETQYF; DNA: TGTGCCAGCAGCCCCGGGACTAGCGTACAAGAGACCCAGTACTTC
V: TRBV27; D: -; size: -; length: 14; J: TRBJ1-5; CDR3: CASSPHRNNQPQHF; DNA: TGTGCCAGCAGTCCCCACAGGAACAATCAGCCCCAGCATTTT
V: TRBV2; D: -; size: -; length: 14; J: TRBJ1-1; CDR3: CVSYGQPSNTEAFF; DNA: TGTGTCAGCTATGGACAGCCCTCAAACACTGAAGCTTTCTTT
V: TRBV5-1; D: TRBD2; size: -; length: 16; J: TRBJ2-1; CDR3: CASSLRVAGAYNEQFF; DNA: TGCGCCAGCAGCTTGAGGGTAGCGGGAGCCTACAATGAGCAGTTCTTC
V: TRBV4-2; D: -; size: many; length: 16; J: TRBJ2-1; CDR3: CASSQGYGEIGNEQFF; DNA: TGTGCCAGCAGCCAAGGGTACGGGGAAATAGGGAATGAGCAGTTCTTC
V: TRBV7-2; D: -; size: -; length: 14; J: TRBJ2-7; CDR3: CASSLGGSSGEQYF; DNA: TGTGCCAGCAGCTTAGGCGGCAGCTCGGGGGAGCAGTACTTC
V: TRBV6-4; D: -; size: -; length: 13; J: TRBJ1-1; CDR3: CASSPSGNTEAFF; DNA: TGTGCCAGCAGCCCATCAGGGAATACTGAAGCTTTCTTT
V: TRBV4-3; D: TRBD1; size: -; length: 14; J: TRBJ1-1; CDR3: CASSQGRGHTEAFF; DNA: TGCGCCAGCAGCCAAGGCAGGGGGCACACTGAAGCTTTCTTT
V: TRBV11-2; D: -; size: -; length: 14; J: TRBJ1-1; CDR3: CASSLDNWNTEAFF; DNA: TGTGCCAGCAGCTTAGATAATTGGAACACTGAAGCTTTCTTT
V: TRBV6-1; D: TRBD1; size: -; length: 14; J: TRBJ2-7; CDR3: CASSTGGSVHEQYF; DNA: TGTGCCAGCAGCACAGGGGGATCTGTCCACGAGCAGTACTTC
V: TRBV28; D: TRBD2; size: -; length: 14; J: TRBJ2-3; CDR3: CATRIAGDTDTQYF; DNA: TGTGCCACCAGAATAGCGGGGGATACAGATACGCAGTATTTT
V: TRBV4-2; D: TRBD2; size: once; length: 17; J: TRBJ2-3; CDR3: CASSQGLAGSYTDTQYF; DNA: TGTGCCAGCAGCCAGGGTCTAGCGGGTAGCTACACAGATACGCAGTATTTT
V: TRBV7-3; D: -; size: -; length: 14; J: TRBJ2-7; CDR3: CASSLPGDTYEQYF; DNA: TGTGCCAGCAGCTTACCTGGGGACACTTACGAGCAGTACTTC
V: TRBV30; D: TRBD2; size: -; length: 14; J: TRBJ2-5; CDR3: CAWRLAGGKETQYF; DNA: TGTGCCTGGAGACTAGCGGGGGGGAAGGAGACCCAGTACTTC
V: TRBV10-1; D: TRBD1; size: few; length: 13; J: TRBJ1-1; CDR3: CASSGPGGTEAFF; DNA: TGCGCCAGCAGTGGGCCAGGGGGCACTGAAGCTTTCTTT
V: TRBV2; D: -; size: -; length: 16; J: TRBJ1-4; CDR3: CASSEGAIATNEKLFF; DNA: TGTGCCAGCAGTGAAGGGGCAATTGCAACTAATGAAAAACTGTTTTTT
V: TRBV6-5; D: -; size: -; length: 14; J: TRBJ2-2; CDR3: CASKTGSNTGELFF; DNA: TGTGCCAGCAAGACAGGTTCGAACACCGGGGAGCTGTTTTTT